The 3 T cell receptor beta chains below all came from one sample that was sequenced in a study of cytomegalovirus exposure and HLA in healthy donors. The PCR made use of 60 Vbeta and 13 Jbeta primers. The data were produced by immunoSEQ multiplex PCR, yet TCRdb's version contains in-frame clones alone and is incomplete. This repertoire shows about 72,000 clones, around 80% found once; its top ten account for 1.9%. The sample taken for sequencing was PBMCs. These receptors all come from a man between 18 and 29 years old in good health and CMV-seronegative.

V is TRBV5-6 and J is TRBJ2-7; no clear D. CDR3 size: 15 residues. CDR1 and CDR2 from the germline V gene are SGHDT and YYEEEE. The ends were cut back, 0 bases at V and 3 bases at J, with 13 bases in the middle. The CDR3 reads CASSLGAVPGYEQYF. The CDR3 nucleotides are TGTGCCAGCAGCTTGGGGGCAGTGCCAGGCTACGAGCAGTACTTC. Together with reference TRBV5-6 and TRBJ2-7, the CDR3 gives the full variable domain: DAGVTQSPTHLIKTRGQQVTLRCSPKSGHDTVSWYQQALGQGPQFIFQYYEEEERQRGNFPDRFSGHQFPNYSSELNVNALLLGDSALYLCASSLGAVPGYEQYFGPGTRLTVT.

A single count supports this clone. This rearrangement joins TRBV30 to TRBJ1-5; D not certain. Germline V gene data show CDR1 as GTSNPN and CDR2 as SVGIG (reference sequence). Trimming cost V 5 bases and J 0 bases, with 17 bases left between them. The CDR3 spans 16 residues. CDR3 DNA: TGTGCCTGGCAAACCTCCGGTTTTTTTAGCAATCAGCCCCAGCATTTT. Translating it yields CAWQTSGFFSNQPQHF.

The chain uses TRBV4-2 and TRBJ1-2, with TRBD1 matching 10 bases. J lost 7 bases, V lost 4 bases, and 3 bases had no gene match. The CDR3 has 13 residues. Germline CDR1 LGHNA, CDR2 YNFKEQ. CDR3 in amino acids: CASSPGQGLGYTF. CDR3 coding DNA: TGTGCCAGCAGCCCGGGACAGGGGCTTGGCTACACCTTC.